This paragraph covers one T cell receptor beta chain sequence. Its antigen remains unknown. Extracted from the samples, RNA was reverse transcribed into cDNA to serve as the sequencing template. Produced via immunoSEQ multiplex PCR; TCRdb's table is partial and in-frame only. The top ten clones hold roughly 13% of a sample with approximately 150,000 clones, 86% of them seen once. These data belong to a study of CD8+ T cells in alopecia areata. Study-wide results and caveats: Among the 100 top clones, expanded CD8+ clones, like scalp clonality, were significantly decreased by tofacitinib.

The germline CDR1 and CDR2 sequences are SEHNR and FQNEAQ (reference sequence). Trimming took off 5 bases at V and 7 bases at J, with 26 bases between the two ends. The CDR3 contains 17 residues. The treatment: oral pan-JAK inhibitor, 5-10 mg twice daily. The rearrangement uses TRBV7-9 and TRBJ1-1; a weak D match, TRBD1 (5 bases). This sequence was found in a human donor with alopecia areata. The source was CD8+ T cells sorted from blood, collected at week 4, from a patient treated with tofacitinib. In nucleotides, the CDR3 is TGTGCCAGCAGCCCCACGACAGTTGTATTGGGTAGGGGTGAAGCTTTCTTT. Translation: CASSPTTVVLGRGEAFF.